Below, 18 T cell receptor beta chains from the same sample are listed, as sequenced in a study of shared clonotypes between healthy human individuals. Assay used: immunoSEQ multiplex PCR; TCRdb lists only in-frame clones, some missing. The data contain about 1.1 million clones, approximately 78% of them singletons. Material for sequencing was memory CD4+ T cells from PBMCs. This sample's subset: CD45RA-negative fraction. These receptors all come from a man younger than 35 in good health. Some clones in this sample may be carry-over from other donors' samples.

This CDR3 is CASSQAQGVNYGYTF. DNA for the CDR3: TGCGCCAGCAGCCAAGCACAGGGGGTTAACTATGGCTACACCTTC. V and J are TRBV4-1 and TRBJ1-2, with TRBD1 identical over 8 bases. CDR1 MGHRA and CDR2 YSYEKL come from the germline V gene. CDR3 length: 15 residues. V gave up 1 base and J gave up 1 base; unmatched junction bases: 2.

The V gene is TRBV4-1, the J gene TRBJ1-1; D is undetermined. Trimming removed 1 base at V and 1 base at J, with 7 bases between. In germline, CDR1 is MGHRA, CDR2 YSYEKL. The CDR3 consists of 14 residues. Written as DNA, the CDR3 is TGCGCCAGCAGCCAAGTGGCGGGGAACACTGAAGCTTTCTTT. Protein product: CASSQVAGNTEAFF.

The CDR3 region has the DNA TGTGCCACCAGCAGAGCTGTATACAATGAGCAGTTCTTC. Protein sequence: CATSRAVYNEQFF. V usage is TRBV15 and J usage is TRBJ2-1; D is undetermined. The germline gives CDR1 LNHNV, CDR2 YYDKDF (reference sequence). This CDR3 spans 13 amino acids. The ends were cut back, 1 base at V and 4 bases at J, with 5 bases in the middle.

The rearrangement links TRBV29-1 to TRBJ1-2; D is unclear. This CDR3 contains 15 residues. Trimming removed 0 bases at V and 7 bases at J, with 18 bases between. From germline, CDR1 is SQVTM and CDR2 ANQGSEA. The CDR3 DNA reads TGCAGCGTTGAAGATAGTGGACTGATCCATGGTGGCTACACCTTC. Protein product: CSVEDSGLIHGGYTF. Together with reference TRBV29-1 and TRBJ1-2, the CDR3 gives the full variable domain: SAVISQKPSRDICQRGTSLTIQCQVDSQVTMMFWYRQQPGQSLTLIATANQGSEATYESGFVIDKFPISRPNLTFSTLTVSNMSPEDSSIYLCSVEDSGLIHGGYTFGSGTRLTVV.

CDR3 nucleotides: TGTGCCACCTCGTCAGGGCGGGGTTCACCCCTCCACTTT. The encoded protein is CATSSGRGSPLHF. The chain employs TRBV15 and TRBJ1-6; tentative D call: TRBD1 (5 bases). CDR1 and CDR2 (germline): LNHNV, YYDKDF (reference sequence). The V and J ends lost 8 bases and 9 bases respectively, with 14 bases between them. The CDR3 has 13 amino acids.

V and J are TRBV5-1 and TRBJ2-7; no definite D call. Germline loops: CDR1 SGHRS, CDR2 YFSETQ. The CDR3 loop spans 14 amino acids. Between the trimmed V and J ends, which lost 4 bases and 1 base, there was a span of 12 bases. The CDR3 DNA is TGCGCCAGCAGCGCTTCGCAACTGTCCTACGAGCAGTACTTC. Translating it yields CASSASQLSYEQYF.

Here the CDR3 DNA reads TGTGCCAGCAGTTTAGACACTGGAAACACCATATATTTT. Residues: CASSLDTGNTIYF. The chain couples TRBV28 to TRBJ1-3; D remains unclear. CDR3 size: 13 residues. With 2 bases removed from V and 2 bases from J, the gap between germline ends came to 4 bases. CDR1 is MDHEN and CDR2 is SYDVKM in the germline V gene.

This chain joins TRBV23-1 and TRBJ2-5; D ambiguous. TRBV23-1 is annotated as an ORF whose role is uncertain. V was cut by 3 bases and J by 1 base, with 6 bases left in between. The CDR3 length is 13 residues. This CDR3 is CASSQPCQETQYF. The CDR3 coding sequence is TGCGCCAGCAGTCAGCCCTGCCAAGAGACCCAGTACTTC.

The V call is TRBV5-1, the J call TRBJ2-1; either TRBD1 or TRBD2 may fit D (5 bases each). The V end lost 4 bases, the J end lost 6 bases, and 20 bases lay between the germline ends. CDR3 size: 16 residues. Germline V lookup: CDR1 SGHRS, CDR2 YFSETQ. The CDR3 DNA sequence: TGCGCCAGCAGCATATCCGGGACCCGGCAGGGCAATGAGCAGTTCTTC. Its translation: CASSISGTRQGNEQFF.

This clone was observed a few times. The junction differs from germline at one of its ends, possibly a read error. This chain links TRBV18 with TRBJ1-1; the D is unclear. The CDR3 length is 12 residues. Germline-derived CDR1 and CDR2 are KGHSH and LQKENI. CDR3 sequence reads: CASSPVSQTLEF. The DNA of the CDR3 is TGTGCCAGCTCACCAGTGTCTCAGACGCTCGAATTT.

This clone is a singleton in its sample. The chain carries TRBV19 and TRBJ1-2, with 8 bases identical to TRBD1. Germline CDR1 reads LNHDA; CDR2 reads SQIVND (reference sequence). The CDR3 contains 15 residues. J lost 5 bases, V lost 9 bases, and 14 bases had no gene match. Here the CDR3 DNA reads TGTGCCAGCTCCGACCCAGGGGGCAGAGGGTATGGCTACACCTTC. Translation: CASSDPGGRGYGYTF. The complete variable domain, with remaining parts taken from reference TRBV19 and TRBJ1-2, reads DGGITQSPKYLFRKEGQNVTLSCEQNLNHDAMYWYRQDPGQGLRLIYYSQIVNDFQKGDIAEGYSVSREKKESFPLTVTSAQKNPTAFYLCASSDPGGRGYGYTFGSGTRLTVV.

The V call is TRBV15, the J call TRBJ2-5; tentative D call: TRBD2 (6 bases). Germline loops: CDR1 LNHNV, CDR2 YYDKDF (reference sequence). The V end lost 5 bases, the J end lost 4 bases, and 14 bases lay between the germline ends. The CDR3 extends over 14 amino acids. The CDR3 DNA reads TGTGCCACCAGCGCAAGACTAGGGTCAGAGACCCAGTACTTC. Its protein is CATSARLGSETQYF.

This chain joins TRBV28 and TRBJ2-5; tentative D call: TRBD1 (6 bases). Trimming removed 5 bases from V and 1 base from J, with 11 bases in between. Germline-derived CDR1 and CDR2 are MDHEN and SYDVKM. The CDR3 consists of 14 residues. The CDR3 DNA is TGTGCCAGCAGTCCTACAGGGATCCAAGAGACCCAGTACTTC. Translating it yields CASSPTGIQETQYF. Complete variable domain (other parts from reference TRBV28 and TRBJ2-5): DVKVTQSSRYLVKRTGEKVFLECVQDMDHENMFWYRQDPGLGLRLIYFSYDVKMKEKGDIPEGYSVSREKKERFSLILESASTNQTSMYLCASSPTGIQETQYFGPGTRLLVL.

The chain employs TRBV10-3 and TRBJ1-1; a weak D match, TRBD1 (6 bases). The germline V gene has CDR1 ENHRY and CDR2 SYGVKD. This CDR3 region has 15 residues. Trimming left V 5 bases short and J 0 bases short, with 13 bases between. CDR3 coding DNA: TGTGCCATCAGTCCTTCCGGGACATTGAACACTGAAGCTTTCTTT. Translating it yields CAISPSGTLNTEAFF.

The count of this clone is one. The J gene is TRBJ1-4, the V gene TRBV6-5; the D gene is possibly TRBD1 (5 bases). Trimming took 8 bases from V and 2 from J, leaving 12 bases between them. Per germline, CDR1 MNHEY and CDR2 SVGAGI. The CDR3 is 14 residues long. The chain's CDR3 is CASRRGVTNEKLFF. The CDR3 DNA follows: TGTGCCAGCCGACGGGGGGTCACTAATGAAAAACTGTTTTTT.

Concerning this clone: This same CDR3 is encoded by further DNA sequences in the sample. J is TRBJ2-6 and V is TRBV28; no clear D gene. This CDR3 spans 13 amino acids. Per the germline V gene, CDR1 is MDHEN and CDR2 is SYDVKM. Trimming shortened V by 6 bases and J by 0 bases, and 3 bases separated the two germline ends. This chain's CDR3 is CASSLSGANVLTF. The CDR3 DNA reads as TGTGCCAGCAGCCTCTCTGGGGCCAACGTCCTGACTTTC. The whole variable domain, filled in from reference TRBV28 and TRBJ2-6, reads DVKVTQSSRYLVKRTGEKVFLECVQDMDHENMFWYRQDPGLGLRLIYFSYDVKMKEKGDIPEGYSVSREKKERFSLILESASTNQTSMYLCASSLSGANVLTFGAGSRLTVL.

V is TRBV18 and J is TRBJ1-1; D unclear. Germline V gene data show CDR1 as KGHSH and CDR2 as LQKENI. The CDR3 contains 14 residues. Trimming removed 2 bases at V and 4 bases at J, with 11 bases between. CDR3 DNA sequence: TGTGCCAGCTCACCAACCCGGGGTGGCACTGAAGCTTTCTTT. Translation: CASSPTRGGTEAFF.

This chain links TRBV5-1 with TRBJ2-2; D gene uncertain. The V and J ends lost 1 base and 7 bases respectively, with 8 bases between them. Germline assignment: CDR1 SGHRS and CDR2 YFSETQ. The CDR3 loop spans 13 amino acids. DNA of the CDR3: TGCGCCAGCAGCTTGCGGGCAGGCGGGGAGCTGTTTTTT. Its translation: CASSLRAGGELFF.